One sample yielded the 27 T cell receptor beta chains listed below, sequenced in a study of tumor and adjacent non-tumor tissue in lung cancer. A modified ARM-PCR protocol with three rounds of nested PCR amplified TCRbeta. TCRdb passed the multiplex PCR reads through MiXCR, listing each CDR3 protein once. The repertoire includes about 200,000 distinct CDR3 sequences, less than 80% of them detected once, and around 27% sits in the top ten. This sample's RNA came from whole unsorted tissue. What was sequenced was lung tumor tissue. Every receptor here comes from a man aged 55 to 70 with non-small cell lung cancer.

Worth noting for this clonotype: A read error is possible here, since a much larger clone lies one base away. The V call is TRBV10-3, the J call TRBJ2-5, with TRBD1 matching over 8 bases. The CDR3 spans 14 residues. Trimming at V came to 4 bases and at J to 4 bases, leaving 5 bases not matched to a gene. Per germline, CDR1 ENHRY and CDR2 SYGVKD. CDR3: CAISGLTGAETQYF. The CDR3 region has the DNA TGTGCCATCAGTGGCTTGACAGGGGCAGAGACCCAGTACTTC.

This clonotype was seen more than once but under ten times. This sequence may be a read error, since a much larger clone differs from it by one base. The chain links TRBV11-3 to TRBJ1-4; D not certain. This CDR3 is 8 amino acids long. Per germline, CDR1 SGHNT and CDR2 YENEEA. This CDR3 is CVSSLAQF. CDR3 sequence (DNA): TGTGTCAGCAGCTTAGCCCAATTT.

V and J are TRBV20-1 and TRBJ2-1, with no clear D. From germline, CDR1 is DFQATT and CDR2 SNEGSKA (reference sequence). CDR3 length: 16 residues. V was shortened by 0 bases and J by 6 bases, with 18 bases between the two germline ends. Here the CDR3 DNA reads TGCAGTGCTAGAGATCTTTTGGCTACCACCTGCAATGAGCAGTTCTTC. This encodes CSARDLLATTCNEQFF.

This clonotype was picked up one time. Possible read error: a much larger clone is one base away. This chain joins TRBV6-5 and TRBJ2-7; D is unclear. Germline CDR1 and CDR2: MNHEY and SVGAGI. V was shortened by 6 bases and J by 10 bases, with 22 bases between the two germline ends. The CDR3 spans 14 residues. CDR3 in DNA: TGTGCCAGCAGAGAAGAGGCCGCACGACTGGCACAGTACTTC. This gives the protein CASREEAARLAQYF.

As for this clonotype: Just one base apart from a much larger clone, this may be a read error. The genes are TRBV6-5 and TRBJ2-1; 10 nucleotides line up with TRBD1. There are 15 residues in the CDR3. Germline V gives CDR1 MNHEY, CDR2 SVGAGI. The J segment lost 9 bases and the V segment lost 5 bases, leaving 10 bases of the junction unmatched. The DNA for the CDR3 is TGTGCCAGCAGTCAACCCGGGACAGGGGTCGTTGAGCAGTTCTTC. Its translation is CASSQPGTGVVEQFF.

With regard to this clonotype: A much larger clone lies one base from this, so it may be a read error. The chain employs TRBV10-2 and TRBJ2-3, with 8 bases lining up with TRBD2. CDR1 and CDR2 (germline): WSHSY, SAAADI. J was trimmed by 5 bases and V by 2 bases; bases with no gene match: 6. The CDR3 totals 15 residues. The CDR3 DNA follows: TGCGCCAGCAGTGAGCAAGCGGGAGCCGGAGATACGCAGTATTTT. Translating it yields CASSEQAGAGDTQYF.

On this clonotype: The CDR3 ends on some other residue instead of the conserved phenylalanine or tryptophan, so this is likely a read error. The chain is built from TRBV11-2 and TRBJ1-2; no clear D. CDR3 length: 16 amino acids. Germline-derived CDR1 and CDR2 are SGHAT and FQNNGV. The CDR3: CVSSSQPRQGIYGYTL. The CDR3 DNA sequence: TGTGTCAGCAGCTCCCAACCCCGACAAGGTATCTACGGCTACACCCTC.

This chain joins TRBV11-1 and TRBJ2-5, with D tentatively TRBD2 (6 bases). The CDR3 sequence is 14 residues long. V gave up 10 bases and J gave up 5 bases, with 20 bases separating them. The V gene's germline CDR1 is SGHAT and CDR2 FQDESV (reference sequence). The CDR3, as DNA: TGTGCCAACACCCACAACTGGGACTCTGAGACCCAGTACTTC. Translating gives CANTHNWDSETQYF.

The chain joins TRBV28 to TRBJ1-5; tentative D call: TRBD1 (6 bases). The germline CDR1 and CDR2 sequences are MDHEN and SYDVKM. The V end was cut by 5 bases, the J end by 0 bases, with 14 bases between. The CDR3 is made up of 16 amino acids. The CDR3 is CASSAPGHTSNQPQHF. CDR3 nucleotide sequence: TGTGCCAGCAGTGCGCCGGGACACACTAGCAATCAGCCCCAGCATTTT.

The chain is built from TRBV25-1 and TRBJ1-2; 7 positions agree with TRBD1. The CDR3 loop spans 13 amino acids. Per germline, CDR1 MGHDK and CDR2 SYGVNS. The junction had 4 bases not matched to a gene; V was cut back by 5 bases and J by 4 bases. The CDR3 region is CASSPGTAYGYTF. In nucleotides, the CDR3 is TGTGCCAGCAGTCCAGGGACAGCCTATGGCTACACCTTC.

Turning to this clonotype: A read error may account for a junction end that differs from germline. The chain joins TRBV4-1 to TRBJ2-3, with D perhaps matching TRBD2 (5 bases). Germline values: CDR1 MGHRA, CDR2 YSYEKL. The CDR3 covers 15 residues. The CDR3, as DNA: TGCGCCGGCAGCCATCCTCTGACTATCAGGGATACGCAGTATTTT. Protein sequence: CAGSHPLTIRDTQYF.

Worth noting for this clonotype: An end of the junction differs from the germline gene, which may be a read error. The CDR3 spells CTSSLAGQGGETQYF. Written as DNA, the CDR3 is TGCACCAGCAGCTTGGCAGGACAGGGCGGGGAGACCCAGTACTTC. The chain joins TRBV5-1 to TRBJ2-5; 8 bases match TRBD1. Germline V CDR1 and CDR2: SGHRS, YFSETQ. This CDR3 comprises 15 residues.

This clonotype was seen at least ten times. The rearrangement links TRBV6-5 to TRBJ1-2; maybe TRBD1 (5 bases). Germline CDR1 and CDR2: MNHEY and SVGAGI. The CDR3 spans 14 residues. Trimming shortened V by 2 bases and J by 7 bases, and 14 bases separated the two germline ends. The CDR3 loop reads CASSYDSRVAGYTF. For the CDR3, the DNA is TGTGCCAGCAGTTACGACAGCCGAGTGGCTGGCTACACCTTC.

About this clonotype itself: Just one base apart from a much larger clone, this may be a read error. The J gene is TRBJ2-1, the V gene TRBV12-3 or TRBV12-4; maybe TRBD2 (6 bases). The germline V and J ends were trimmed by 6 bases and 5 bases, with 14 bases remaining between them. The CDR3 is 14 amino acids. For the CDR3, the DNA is TGTGCCAGCAGCGATAGGAGGGAGCACAATGAGCAGTTCTTC. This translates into CASSDRREHNEQFF.

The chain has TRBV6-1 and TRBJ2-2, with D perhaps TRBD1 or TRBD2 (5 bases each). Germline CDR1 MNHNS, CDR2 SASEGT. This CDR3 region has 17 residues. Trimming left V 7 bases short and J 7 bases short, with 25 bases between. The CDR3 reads CASTPNGAPLSIGELFF. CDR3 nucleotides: TGTGCCAGCACCCCAAACGGGGCTCCTCTTTCTATCGGGGAGCTGTTTTTT.

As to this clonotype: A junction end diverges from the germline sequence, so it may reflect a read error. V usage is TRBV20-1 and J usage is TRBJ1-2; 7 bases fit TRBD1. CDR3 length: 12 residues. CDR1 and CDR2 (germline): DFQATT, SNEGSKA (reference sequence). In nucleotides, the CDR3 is TGCAGTGCTTCGGACAGGATTTATGGCTATACCTTC. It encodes CSASDRIYGYTF.

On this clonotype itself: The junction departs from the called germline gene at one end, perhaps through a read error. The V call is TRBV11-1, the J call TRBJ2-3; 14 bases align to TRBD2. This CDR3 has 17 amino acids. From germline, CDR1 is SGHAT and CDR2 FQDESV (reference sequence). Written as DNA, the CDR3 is TGTGCCAGCAGTCCCGGGACTAGCGGGAGTGGGGCAAATACGCAGTTTTTT. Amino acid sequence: CASSPGTSGSGANTQFF.

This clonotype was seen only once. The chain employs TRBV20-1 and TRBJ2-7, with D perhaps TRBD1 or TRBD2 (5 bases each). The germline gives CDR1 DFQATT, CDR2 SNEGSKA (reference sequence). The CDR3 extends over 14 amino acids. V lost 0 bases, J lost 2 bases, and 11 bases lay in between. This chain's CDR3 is CSARDQGRTYEQYF. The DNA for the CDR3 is TGCAGTGCTAGAGATCAGGGACGAACCTACGAGCAGTACTTC.

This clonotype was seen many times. The CDR3 loop is CASMRQGGYEQYF. For the CDR3, the DNA is TGTGCCAGCATGCGTCAGGGTGGCTACGAGCAGTACTTC. This chain joins TRBV11-1 and TRBJ2-7, with D possibly matching TRBD1 (5 bases). Trimming removed 7 bases at V and 3 bases at J, with 13 bases between. The V gene's germline CDR1 is SGHAT and CDR2 FQDESV (reference sequence). The CDR3 loop spans 13 amino acids.

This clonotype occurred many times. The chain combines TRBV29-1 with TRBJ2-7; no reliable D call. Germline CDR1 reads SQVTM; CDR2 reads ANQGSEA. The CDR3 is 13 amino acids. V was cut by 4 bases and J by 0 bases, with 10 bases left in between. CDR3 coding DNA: TGCAGCGTTGGTTGGGGAAACTCCTACGAGCAGTACTTC. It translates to CSVGWGNSYEQYF.

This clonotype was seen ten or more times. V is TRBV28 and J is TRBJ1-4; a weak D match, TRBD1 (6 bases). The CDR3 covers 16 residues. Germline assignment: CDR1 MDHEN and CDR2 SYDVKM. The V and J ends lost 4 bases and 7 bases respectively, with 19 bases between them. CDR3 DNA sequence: TGTGCCAGCAGTTCCCCCGCGGGGGCGCGGGGTGAAAAACTGTTTTTT. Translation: CASSSPAGARGEKLFF.

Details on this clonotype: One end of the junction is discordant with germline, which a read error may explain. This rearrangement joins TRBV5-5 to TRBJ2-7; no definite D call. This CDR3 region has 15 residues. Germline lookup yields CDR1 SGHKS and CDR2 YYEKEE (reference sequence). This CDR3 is CASSPTGTYSYKQYF. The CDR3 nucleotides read TGTGCCAGCAGCCCCACTGGAACTTACTCCTACAAGCAGTACTTC.

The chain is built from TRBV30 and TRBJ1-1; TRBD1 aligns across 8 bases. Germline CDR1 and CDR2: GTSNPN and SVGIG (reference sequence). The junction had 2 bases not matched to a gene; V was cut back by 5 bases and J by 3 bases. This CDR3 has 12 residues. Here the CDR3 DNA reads TGTGCCTGGGACAGGGGATACACTGAAGCTTTCTTT. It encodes CAWDRGYTEAFF.

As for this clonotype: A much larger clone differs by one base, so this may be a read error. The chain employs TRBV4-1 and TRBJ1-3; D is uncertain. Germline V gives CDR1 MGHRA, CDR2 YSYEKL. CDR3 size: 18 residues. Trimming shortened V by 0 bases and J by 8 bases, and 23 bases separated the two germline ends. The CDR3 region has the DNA TGCGCCAGCAGCCAAGATGTGGGAAGGGTGAGGGTTTCGTACACCATATATTTT. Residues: CASSQDVGRVRVSYTIYF.

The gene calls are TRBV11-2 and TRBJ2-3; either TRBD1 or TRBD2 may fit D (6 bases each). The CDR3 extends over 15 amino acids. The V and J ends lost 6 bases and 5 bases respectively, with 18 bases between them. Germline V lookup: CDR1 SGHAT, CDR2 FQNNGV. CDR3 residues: CASRFVRGARDTQYF. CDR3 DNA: TGTGCCAGCAGATTCGTGAGGGGGGCGAGAGATACGCAGTATTTT.

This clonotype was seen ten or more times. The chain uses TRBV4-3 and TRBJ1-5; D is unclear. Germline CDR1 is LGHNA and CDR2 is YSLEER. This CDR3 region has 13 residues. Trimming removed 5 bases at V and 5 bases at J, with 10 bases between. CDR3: CASSDTRDQPQHF. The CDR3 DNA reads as TGCGCCAGCAGCGACACTCGGGATCAGCCCCAGCATTTT.

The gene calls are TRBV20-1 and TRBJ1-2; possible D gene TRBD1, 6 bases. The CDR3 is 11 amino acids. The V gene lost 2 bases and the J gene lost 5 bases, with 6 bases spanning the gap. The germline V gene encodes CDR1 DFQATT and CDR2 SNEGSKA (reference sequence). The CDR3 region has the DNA TGCAGTGCTAGAAGGGGGTATGGCTACACCTTC. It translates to CSARRGYGYTF.